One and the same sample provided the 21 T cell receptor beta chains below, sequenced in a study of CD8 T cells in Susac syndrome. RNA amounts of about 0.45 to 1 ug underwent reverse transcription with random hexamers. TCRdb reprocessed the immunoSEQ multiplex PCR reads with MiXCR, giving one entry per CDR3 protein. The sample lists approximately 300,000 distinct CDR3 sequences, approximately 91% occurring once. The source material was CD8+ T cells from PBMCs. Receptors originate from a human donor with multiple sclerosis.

The CDR3 here is CASSYSDNYEQYF. CDR3 DNA: TGTGCCAGCAGTTACTCGGACAACTACGAGCAGTACTTC. The chain joins TRBV6-2 or TRBV6-3 to TRBJ2-7; perhaps TRBD1 as D (5 bases). Germline-derived CDR1 and CDR2 are MNHEY and SVGEGT. CDR3 length equals 13 residues. Trimming cost V 0 bases and J 3 bases, with 6 bases left between them.

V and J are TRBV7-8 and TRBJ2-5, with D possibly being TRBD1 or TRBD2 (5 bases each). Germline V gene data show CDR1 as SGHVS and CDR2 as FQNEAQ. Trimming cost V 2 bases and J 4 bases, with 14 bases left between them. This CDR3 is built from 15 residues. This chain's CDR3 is CASSLTTGPRETQYF. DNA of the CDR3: TGTGCCAGCAGCTTAACGACGGGACCAAGAGAGACCCAGTACTTC.

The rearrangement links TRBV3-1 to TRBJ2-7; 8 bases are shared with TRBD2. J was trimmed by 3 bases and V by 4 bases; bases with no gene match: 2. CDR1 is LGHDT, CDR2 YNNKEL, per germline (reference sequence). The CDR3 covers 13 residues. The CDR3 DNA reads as TGTGCCAGCAGCCTCCGGGAGGGCTACGAGCAGTACTTC. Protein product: CASSLREGYEQYF.

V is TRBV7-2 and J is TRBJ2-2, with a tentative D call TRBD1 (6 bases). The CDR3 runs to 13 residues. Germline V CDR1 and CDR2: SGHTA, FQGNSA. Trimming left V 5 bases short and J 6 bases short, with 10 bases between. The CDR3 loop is CASSPGVPGELFF. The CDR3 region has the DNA TGTGCCAGCAGCCCAGGGGTCCCCGGGGAGCTGTTTTTT.

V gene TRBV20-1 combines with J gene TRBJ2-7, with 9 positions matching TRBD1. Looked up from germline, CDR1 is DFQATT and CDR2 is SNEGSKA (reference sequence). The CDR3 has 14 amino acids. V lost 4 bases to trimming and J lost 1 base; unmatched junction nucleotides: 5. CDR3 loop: CSANGDRESYEQYF. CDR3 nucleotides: TGCAGTGCTAACGGGGACAGGGAGTCCTACGAGCAGTACTTC.

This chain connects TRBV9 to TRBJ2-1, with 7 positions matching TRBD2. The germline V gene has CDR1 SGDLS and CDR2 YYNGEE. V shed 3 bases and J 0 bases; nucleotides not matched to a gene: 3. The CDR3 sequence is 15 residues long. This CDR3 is CASSASGFSYNEQFF. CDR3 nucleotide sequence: TGTGCCAGCAGCGCTAGCGGCTTCTCCTACAATGAGCAGTTCTTC.

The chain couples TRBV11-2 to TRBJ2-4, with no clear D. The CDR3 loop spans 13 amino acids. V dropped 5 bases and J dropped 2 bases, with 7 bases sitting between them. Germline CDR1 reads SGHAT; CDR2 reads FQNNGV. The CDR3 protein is CASSPGSKNIQYF. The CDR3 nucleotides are TGTGCCAGCAGCCCCGGCTCCAAAAACATTCAGTACTTC.

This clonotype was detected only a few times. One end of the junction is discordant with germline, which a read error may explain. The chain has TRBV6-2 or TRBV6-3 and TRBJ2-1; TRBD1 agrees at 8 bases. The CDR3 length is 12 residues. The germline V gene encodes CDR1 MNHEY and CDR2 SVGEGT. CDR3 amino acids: CASSYGTGFFLF. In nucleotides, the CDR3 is TGTGCCAGCAGTTACGGGACAGGCTTTTTCCTCTTC.

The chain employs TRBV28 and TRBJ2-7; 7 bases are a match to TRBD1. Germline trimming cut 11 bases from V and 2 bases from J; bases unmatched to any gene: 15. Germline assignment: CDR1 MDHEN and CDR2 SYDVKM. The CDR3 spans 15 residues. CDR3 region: CAGSGSGTVPYEQYF. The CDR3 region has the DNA TGTGCCGGGTCGGGATCGGGGACAGTTCCCTACGAGCAGTACTTC.

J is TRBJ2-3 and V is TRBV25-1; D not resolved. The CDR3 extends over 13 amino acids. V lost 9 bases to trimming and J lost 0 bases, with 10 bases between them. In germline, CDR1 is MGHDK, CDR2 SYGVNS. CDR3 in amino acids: CASRDGSTDTQYF. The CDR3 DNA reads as TGTGCCAGTCGAGACGGTAGCACAGATACGCAGTATTTT.

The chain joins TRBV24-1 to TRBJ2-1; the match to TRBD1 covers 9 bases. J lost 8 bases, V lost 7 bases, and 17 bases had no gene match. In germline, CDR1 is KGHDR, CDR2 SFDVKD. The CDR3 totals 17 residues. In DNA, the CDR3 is TGTGCCACCAGGCCACACTCACAGGGGGCGCATATCCATGAGCAGTTCTTC. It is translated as CATRPHSQGAHIHEQFF.

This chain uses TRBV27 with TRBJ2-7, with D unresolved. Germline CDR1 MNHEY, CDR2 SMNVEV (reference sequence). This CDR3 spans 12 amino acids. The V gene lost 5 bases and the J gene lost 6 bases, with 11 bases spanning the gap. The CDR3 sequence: CASSPGGLEQYF. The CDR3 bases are TGTGCCAGCAGTCCGGGCGGCCTCGAGCAGTACTTC.

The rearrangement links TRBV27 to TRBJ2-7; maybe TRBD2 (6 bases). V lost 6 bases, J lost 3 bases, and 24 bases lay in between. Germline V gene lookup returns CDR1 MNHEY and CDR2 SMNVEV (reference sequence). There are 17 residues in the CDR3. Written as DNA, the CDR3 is TGTGCCAGCAGCCCCTTAAGGATGTTGGGAGGAGGCTACGAGCAGTACTTC. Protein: CASSPLRMLGGGYEQYF.

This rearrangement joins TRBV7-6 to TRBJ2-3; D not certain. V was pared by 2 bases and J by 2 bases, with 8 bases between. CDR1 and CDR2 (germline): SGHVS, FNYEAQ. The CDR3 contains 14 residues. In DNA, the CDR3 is TGTGCCAGCAGCTTAAACAGCCTCACAGATACGCAGTATTTT. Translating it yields CASSLNSLTDTQYF.

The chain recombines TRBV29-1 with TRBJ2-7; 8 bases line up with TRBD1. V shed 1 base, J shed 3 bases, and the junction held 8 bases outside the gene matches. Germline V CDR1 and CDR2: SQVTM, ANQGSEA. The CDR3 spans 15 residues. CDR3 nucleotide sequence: TGCAGCGTTGAAGCGCGGGACAGGTACTACTACGAGCAGTACTTC. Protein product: CSVEARDRYYYEQYF.

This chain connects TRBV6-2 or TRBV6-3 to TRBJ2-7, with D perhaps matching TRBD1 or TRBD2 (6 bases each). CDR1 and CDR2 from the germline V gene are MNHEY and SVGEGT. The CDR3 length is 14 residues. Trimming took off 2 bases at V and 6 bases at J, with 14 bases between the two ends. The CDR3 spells CASSYVGGSSEQYF. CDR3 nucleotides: TGTGCCAGCAGTTACGTGGGGGGCTCAAGCGAGCAGTACTTC.

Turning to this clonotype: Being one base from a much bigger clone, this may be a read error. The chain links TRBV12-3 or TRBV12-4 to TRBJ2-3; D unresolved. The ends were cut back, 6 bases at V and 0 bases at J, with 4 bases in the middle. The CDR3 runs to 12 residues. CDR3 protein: CASRPSTDTQYF. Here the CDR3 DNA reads TGTGCCAGCAGGCCTAGCACAGATACGCAGTATTTT.

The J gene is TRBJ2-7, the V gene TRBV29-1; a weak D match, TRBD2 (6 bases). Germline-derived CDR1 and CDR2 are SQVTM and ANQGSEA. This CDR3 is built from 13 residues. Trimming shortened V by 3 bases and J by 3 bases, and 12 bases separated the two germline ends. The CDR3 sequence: CSVEGGALYEQYF. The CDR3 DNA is TGCAGCGTTGAGGGCGGGGCCCTCTACGAGCAGTACTTC.

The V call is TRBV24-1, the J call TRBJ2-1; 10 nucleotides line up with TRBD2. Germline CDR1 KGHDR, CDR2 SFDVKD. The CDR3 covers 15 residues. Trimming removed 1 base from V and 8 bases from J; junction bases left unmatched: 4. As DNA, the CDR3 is TGTGCCACCAGTGATTTAGCGGGGGGGCGGGATGAGCAGTTCTTC. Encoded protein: CATSDLAGGRDEQFF.

In DNA, the CDR3 is TGTGCCAGCAACGCGGGAGTAGGAACCGGGGAGCTGTTTTTT. It is translated as CASNAGVGTGELFF. The V and J genes are TRBV7-2 and TRBJ2-2; 7 bases align to TRBD2. The V gene's germline CDR1 is SGHTA and CDR2 FQGNSA. J gave up 5 bases and V 7 bases, and 7 bases lay outside the gene matches. This CDR3 has 14 amino acids.

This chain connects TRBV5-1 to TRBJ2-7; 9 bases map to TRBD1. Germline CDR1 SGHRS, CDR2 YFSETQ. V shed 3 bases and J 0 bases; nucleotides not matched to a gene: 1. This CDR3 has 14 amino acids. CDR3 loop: CASSWTGVSYEQYF. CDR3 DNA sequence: TGCGCCAGCAGCTGGACAGGGGTCTCCTACGAGCAGTACTTC.